This TCR beta chain emerged from a study of blood T cells in healthy people across ages. Study observations and caveats: What prevented conclusive comparison of naive and antigen-experienced cells was that PBMCs were unsorted. Donor CMV status was unknown, possibly confounding expanded clonotype changes.

The CDR3 sequence is 14 residues long. Germline loops: CDR1 SGHRS, CDR2 YFSETQ. Trimming removed 1 base from V and 4 bases from J, with 10 bases in between. In the case of this clonotype: Its target is unknown.

The sample providers were healthy Caucasian people from Russia, aged roughly 6 to 95. Sample-barcoded 5' priming and a J-beta primer mix drove a second PCR of roughly 6 to 12 cycles. Each sample yielded at least 3 million CDR3-containing paired-end reads. TCRdb re-called the 5' RACE reads with MiXCR, one entry per CDR3 protein. The sample lists approximately 820,000 distinct CDR3 sequences, under 55% seen once, with around 18% in the top ten. The sequencing sample was made of blood. This TCR came from a man between 60 and 70 years old in good health. This sequence joins TRBV5-1 and TRBJ2-3; weak D call: TRBD1 (5 bases). For the CDR3, the DNA is TGCGCCAGCAGCTTGAACAGGTGGGCAGATACGCAGTATTTT. The encoded protein is CASSLNRWADTQYF. The full variable domain, with the rest looked up from reference TRBV5-1 and TRBJ2-3, is KAGVTQTPRYLIKTRGQQVTLSCSPISGHRSVSWYQQTPGQGLQFLFEYFSETQRNKGNFPGRFSGRQFSNSRSEMNVSTLELGDSALYLCASSLNRWADTQYFGPGTRLTVL.